These 32 T cell receptor beta chains originate from one sample sequenced in a study of vaccination and CD4 T cells after COVID-19. TCRdb independently ran MiXCR on the PCR reads; one entry per CDR3 protein. The sample records around 37,000 distinct CDR3 sequences, around 33% being singletons. Regarding time point: late sampling 161 to 241 days after vaccination in three convalescent patients. The sample here was CD4+ T cells from blood, taken about 7 months after SARS-CoV-2 vaccination. These receptors all stem from a human donor who had recovered from COVID-19.

V is TRBV7-2 and J is TRBJ2-1; the D gene is possibly TRBD2 (5 bases). CDR1 and CDR2 (germline): SGHTA, FQGNSA. CDR3 size: 15 residues. Trimming left V 4 bases short and J 6 bases short, with 16 bases between. The CDR3: CASSYLAGRGNEQFF. CDR3 sequence (DNA): TGTGCCAGCAGCTATTTGGCGGGCCGCGGCAATGAGCAGTTCTTC.

The V gene is TRBV20-1, the J gene TRBJ2-5; D is unresolved. Trimming left V 2 bases short and J 3 bases short, with 7 bases between. Looked up from germline, CDR1 is DFQATT and CDR2 is SNEGSKA (reference sequence). The CDR3 totals 12 residues. The CDR3: CSARRPKETQYF. DNA of the CDR3: TGCAGTGCTAGAAGACCGAAAGAGACCCAGTACTTC.

V gene TRBV20-1 combines with J gene TRBJ2-1, with 9 bases aligning to TRBD2. Per the germline V gene, CDR1 is DFQATT and CDR2 is SNEGSKA (reference sequence). CDR3 length: 15 amino acids. Losses at the gene ends were 0 bases for V and 4 bases for J; bases not matched to a gene: 4. In nucleotides, the CDR3 is TGCAGTGCTAGAGATCGCCTAGCGGGATACAATGAGCAGTTCTTC. Its translation: CSARDRLAGYNEQFF.

This chain uses TRBV2 with TRBJ1-5, with 9 bases aligning to TRBD1. Per germline, CDR1 SNHLY and CDR2 FYNNEI. Trimming removed 6 bases from V and 6 bases from J; junction bases left unmatched: 12. CDR3 length: 16 amino acids. The CDR3 sequence is CASSLGGGQGTQPQHF. In nucleotides, the CDR3 is TGTGCCAGCAGCCTTGGGGGCGGACAGGGGACTCAGCCCCAGCATTTT.

This chain links TRBV7-9 with TRBJ1-1, with D unresolved. Germline values: CDR1 SEHNR, CDR2 FQNEAQ (reference sequence). CDR3 length: 16 amino acids. The V end lost 4 bases, the J end lost 3 bases, and 18 bases lay between the germline ends. CDR3 loop: CASSSRGGGYDTEAFF. The CDR3 DNA is TGTGCCAGCAGCTCCCGCGGTGGTGGTTATGACACTGAAGCTTTCTTT.

V gene TRBV19 combines with J gene TRBJ1-1; the D gene is possibly TRBD1 (5 bases). Looked up from germline, CDR1 is LNHDA and CDR2 is SQIVND (reference sequence). CDR3 length equals 13 residues. Between the trimmed V and J ends, which lost 7 bases and 4 bases, there was a span of 13 bases. The CDR3 bases are TGTGCCAGTAATCGGGGGATCGCCACTGAAGCTTTCTTT. This encodes CASNRGIATEAFF.

The chain is built from TRBV7-3 and TRBJ2-3; D gene uncertain. The germline gives CDR1 SGHTA, CDR2 FQGTGA. Trimming left V 5 bases short and J 6 bases short, with 9 bases between. This CDR3 contains 12 residues. The CDR3: CASSDQADTQYF. Here the CDR3 DNA reads TGTGCCAGCAGCGACCAGGCGGATACGCAGTATTTT.

Sample share makes this clonotype medium-sized. V and J are TRBV6-1 and TRBJ2-3; no firm D call. The CDR3 has 11 amino acids. Germline V lookup: CDR1 MNHNS, CDR2 SASEGT. V was shortened by 6 bases and J by 6 bases, with 7 bases between the two germline ends. The CDR3 bases are TGTGCCAGCAGGTCTTTGGATACGCAGTATTTT. Protein product: CASRSLDTQYF.

This clonotype was observed a few times. The chain carries TRBV6-4 and TRBJ2-3, with 14 positions matching TRBD2. V lost 6 bases and J lost 5; bases outside the gene matches: 4. The CDR3 has 15 residues. The V gene's germline CDR1 is MRHNA and CDR2 SNTAGT. The CDR3 sequence: CASSEGLAGVDTQYF. The CDR3 DNA follows: TGTGCCAGCAGCGAGGGACTAGCGGGAGTAGATACGCAGTATTTT.

The V gene is TRBV7-2, the J gene TRBJ2-3, with D unresolved. Trimming stripped 1 base from V and 1 base from J, with 6 bases between. This CDR3 has 14 residues. From germline, CDR1 is SGHTA and CDR2 FQGNSA. The CDR3 DNA follows: TGTGCCAGCAGCTTAGGGTCGGGCACAGATACGCAGTATTTT. This translates into CASSLGSGTDTQYF.

This chain links TRBV27 with TRBJ2-1; D gene ambiguous. Trimming pared 1 base from V and 8 bases from J, leaving 21 bases between. The CDR3 length is 17 residues. Germline CDR1 and CDR2: MNHEY and SMNVEV (reference sequence). The CDR3 spells CASSLYPQVPYVHEQFF. DNA of the CDR3: TGTGCCAGCAGTTTATATCCTCAGGTTCCCTATGTACATGAGCAGTTCTTC.

The chain combines TRBV7-9 with TRBJ1-1; 10 bases match TRBD1. Germline trimming cut 2 bases from V and 0 bases from J; bases unmatched to any gene: 12. This CDR3 has 19 residues. Germline lookup yields CDR1 SEHNR and CDR2 FQNEAQ (reference sequence). The CDR3 DNA reads as TGTGCCAGCAGCTTATTGGTAGCCGGGACAGGGGTCATGAACACTGAAGCTTTCTTT. Its protein product is CASSLLVAGTGVMNTEAFF.

The gene calls are TRBV20-1 and TRBJ1-5; D ambiguous. This CDR3 contains 15 residues. V lost 5 bases and J 2 bases, leaving 16 bases between the germline ends. CDR1 and CDR2 (germline): DFQATT, SNEGSKA (reference sequence). This chain's CDR3 is CSAPPVGVGNQPQHF. The CDR3 region has the DNA TGCAGTGCTCCTCCCGTCGGGGTTGGCAATCAGCCCCAGCATTTT.

The chain recombines TRBV10-1 with TRBJ2-3, with D possibly being TRBD2 (6 bases). Germline V gives CDR1 WNHNN, CDR2 SYGVQD (reference sequence). V was cut by 6 bases and J by 4 bases, with 14 bases left in between. CDR3 length: 14 amino acids. The CDR3 loop reads CASSGSPGADTQYF. The CDR3 DNA reads TGCGCCAGCAGCGGTTCCCCGGGGGCAGATACGCAGTATTTT.

This clonotype has more than one count but fewer than ten. The chain links TRBV20-1 to TRBJ2-3, with 16 bases identical to TRBD2. Unmatched junction bases numbered 6, after V lost 6 bases and J lost 3 bases. The CDR3 loop spans 16 amino acids. Germline CDR1 and CDR2: DFQATT and SNEGSKA (reference sequence). The CDR3, as DNA: TGCAGTGCAGACGAGGGACTAGCGGGAGGGACAGATACGCAGTATTTT. Its protein is CSADEGLAGGTDTQYF.

V is TRBV5-3 and J is TRBJ2-5; TRBD2 aligns across 9 bases. TRBV5-3 is designated an ORF whose function remains uncertain. The CDR3 sequence is 21 residues long. V lost 4 bases to trimming and J lost 4 bases; unmatched junction nucleotides: 26. CDR3 in amino acids: CARSLSNSTRGTAGGRETQYF. The CDR3, as DNA: TGTGCCAGAAGCCTATCTAACTCGACAAGGGGGACAGCGGGAGGTCGAGAGACCCAGTACTTC.

In this sample, this clonotype turned up a few times. CDR3 sequence reads: CATRKRGLSEPLHF. CDR3 DNA: TGTGCCACCCGGAAGAGGGGATTAAGTGAACCCCTCCACTTT. The V call is TRBV27, the J call TRBJ1-6; D possibly corresponds to TRBD1 (5 bases). Trimming pared 10 bases from V and 12 bases from J, leaving 22 bases between. CDR1 is MNHEY and CDR2 is SMNVEV in the germline V gene (reference sequence). This CDR3 region has 14 residues.

The chain uses TRBV7-3 and TRBJ2-1; 7 bases match TRBD2. The CDR3 totals 12 residues. J gave up 15 bases and V 4 bases, and 9 bases lay outside the gene matches. Per the germline V gene, CDR1 is SGHTA and CDR2 is FQGTGA. Here the CDR3 DNA reads TGTGCCAGCAGCTCCCCTAGCGGTGAGAGGTTCTTC. Translating it yields CASSSPSGERFF.

This clonotype has just a few counts. The chain couples TRBV6-5 to TRBJ1-1; perhaps TRBD1 as D (5 bases). Trimming removed 3 bases at V and 1 base at J, with 9 bases between. CDR1 is MNHEY and CDR2 is SVGAGI in the germline V gene. The CDR3 is made up of 14 amino acids. The CDR3 here is CASSYGGGNTEAFF. DNA for the CDR3: TGTGCCAGCAGTTATGGGGGAGGGAACACTGAAGCTTTCTTT.

The chain is built from TRBV28 and TRBJ1-5, with D maybe TRBD1 (5 bases). This CDR3 is 14 amino acids long. The V gene's germline CDR1 is MDHEN and CDR2 SYDVKM. V was clipped by 6 bases and J by 7 bases, with 16 bases between them. DNA for the CDR3: TGTGCCAGCAGCTCCCACAGGTACTACCAGCCCCAGCATTTT. This codes for CASSSHRYYQPQHF.

The rearrangement uses TRBV27 and TRBJ1-5; no clear D gene. V lost 5 bases and J 0 bases, leaving 11 bases between the germline ends. The length of the CDR3 is 15 residues. CDR1 is MNHEY and CDR2 is SMNVEV in the germline V gene (reference sequence). CDR3 nucleotide sequence: TGTGCCAGCAGTCCCGACACATATAGCAATCAGCCCCAGCATTTT. Amino acid sequence: CASSPDTYSNQPQHF.

J is TRBJ1-5 and V is TRBV4-3; no reliable D call. Germline CDR1 LGHNA, CDR2 YSLEER. The CDR3 loop spans 15 amino acids. The ends were cut back, 0 bases at V and 0 bases at J, with 6 bases in the middle. The CDR3 coding sequence is TGCGCCAGCAGCCAAGATTTAGATAGCAATCAGCCCCAGCATTTT. This codes for CASSQDLDSNQPQHF.

J is TRBJ2-7 and V is TRBV5-1, with a weak D call TRBD2 (6 bases). The V end lost 1 base, the J end lost 6 bases, and 8 bases lay between the germline ends. The CDR3 loop spans 12 amino acids. The V gene's germline CDR1 is SGHRS and CDR2 YFSETQ. Here the CDR3 DNA reads TGCGCCAGCAGCTTGAGTAGCGGCGAGCAGTACTTC. Translation: CASSLSSGEQYF.

Only a few counts were recorded for this clonotype. The J gene is TRBJ2-2, the V gene TRBV7-8, with D possibly being TRBD2 (5 bases). Per the germline V gene, CDR1 is SGHVS and CDR2 is FQNEAQ. This CDR3 is 19 amino acids long. The ends were cut back, 5 bases at V and 1 base at J, with 23 bases in the middle. Here the CDR3 DNA reads TGTGCCAGCAGCCCGCCCGGGATGTCGCAGCGGTTGAACACCGGGGAGCTGTTTTTT. Translated, it gives CASSPPGMSQRLNTGELFF.

The genes are TRBV6-4 and TRBJ2-3; 7 bases match TRBD1. The trim removed 0 bases at V and 0 bases at J, leaving 0 bases unmatched. Germline loops: CDR1 MRHNA, CDR2 SNTAGT. The CDR3 loop spans 15 amino acids. CDR3 residues: CASSDSTGSTDTQYF. The CDR3 DNA reads as TGTGCCAGCAGTGACTCGACAGGGAGCACAGATACGCAGTATTTT.

The gene calls are TRBV7-2 and TRBJ2-5; D gene unclear. CDR1 SGHTA and CDR2 FQGNSA come from the germline V gene. The CDR3 consists of 15 residues. V was shortened by 1 base and J by 5 bases, with 14 bases between the two germline ends. CDR3 in amino acids: CASSLGRPLGETQYF. The CDR3 DNA sequence: TGTGCCAGCAGCTTAGGCCGACCGCTGGGGGAGACCCAGTACTTC.

The chain links TRBV6-5 to TRBJ2-1; TRBD2 matches at 11 bases. CDR1 and CDR2 from the germline V gene are MNHEY and SVGAGI. The trim removed 2 bases at V and 4 bases at J, leaving 4 bases unmatched. The CDR3 is 16 residues long. The CDR3 DNA is TGTGCCAGCAGTTACCAGCTAGCGGGAGGATACAATGAGCAGTTCTTC. It translates to CASSYQLAGGYNEQFF.

This clonotype was found a few times. V gene TRBV6-1 combines with J gene TRBJ2-7; D uncertain. Between the trimmed V and J ends, which lost 7 bases and 2 bases, there was a span of 18 bases. CDR1 and CDR2 (germline): MNHNS, SASEGT. CDR3 length equals 15 residues. CDR3 in DNA: TGTGCCAGCACCTCGAGTACCGTCTCAACCTACGAGCAGTACTTC. Translated: CASTSSTVSTYEQYF.

This clonotype was picked up many times. The chain joins TRBV21-1 to TRBJ2-7; TRBD1 is the table's D call, not checked against the DNA. TRBV21-1 is given as a pseudogene. This CDR3 region has 15 residues. CDR3: CASSKRAGVVYEQYF. For the CDR3, the DNA is TGTGCCAGCAGCAAAAGGGCAGGGGTCGTCTACGAGCAGTACTTC.

V is TRBV6-1 and J is TRBJ2-5, with D tentatively TRBD1 or TRBD2 (5 bases each). CDR1 and CDR2 from the germline V gene are MNHNS and SASEGT. The CDR3 totals 15 residues. V was shortened by 4 bases and J by 5 bases, with 17 bases between the two germline ends. CDR3 bases: TGTGCCAGCAGTGTGGGCAGGGAGCCGGTGGAGACCCAGTACTTC. The encoded protein is CASSVGREPVETQYF.

V and J are TRBV5-4 and TRBJ2-7; TRBD2 matches 7 bases. Per the germline V gene, CDR1 is SGHNT and CDR2 is YYREEE (reference sequence). The CDR3 length is 14 residues. Unmatched junction bases numbered 7, after V lost 4 bases and J lost 3 bases. The chain's CDR3 is CASSLTTSSYEQYF. CDR3 in DNA: TGTGCCAGCAGCCTGACGACTAGCAGCTACGAGCAGTACTTC.

This clonotype has just one count. This chain links TRBV20-1 with TRBJ2-1; 10 bases map to TRBD2. In germline, CDR1 is DFQATT, CDR2 SNEGSKA (reference sequence). V lost 6 bases to trimming and J lost 7 bases; unmatched junction nucleotides: 9. This CDR3 has 14 residues. The chain's CDR3 is CSAIAGGLRNEQFF. The CDR3 DNA reads TGCAGTGCCATAGCGGGAGGTCTGAGAAATGAGCAGTTCTTC.